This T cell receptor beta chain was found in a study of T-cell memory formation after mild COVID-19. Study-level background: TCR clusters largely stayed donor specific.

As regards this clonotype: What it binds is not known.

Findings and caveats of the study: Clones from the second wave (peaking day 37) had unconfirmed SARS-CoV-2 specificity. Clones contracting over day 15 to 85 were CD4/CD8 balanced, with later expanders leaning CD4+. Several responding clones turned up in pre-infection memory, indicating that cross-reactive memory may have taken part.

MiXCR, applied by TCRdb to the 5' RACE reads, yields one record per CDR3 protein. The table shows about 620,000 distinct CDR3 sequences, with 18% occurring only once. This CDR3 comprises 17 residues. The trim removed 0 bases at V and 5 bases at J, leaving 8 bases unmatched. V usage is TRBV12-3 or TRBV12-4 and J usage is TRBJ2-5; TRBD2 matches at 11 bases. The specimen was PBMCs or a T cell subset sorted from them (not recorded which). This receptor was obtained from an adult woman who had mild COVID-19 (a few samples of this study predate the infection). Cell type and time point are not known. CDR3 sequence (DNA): TGTGCCAGCAGTTTAGCGGTCTTAGCGGGGGGGCACGAGACCCAGTACTTC. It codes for CASSLAVLAGGHETQYF.